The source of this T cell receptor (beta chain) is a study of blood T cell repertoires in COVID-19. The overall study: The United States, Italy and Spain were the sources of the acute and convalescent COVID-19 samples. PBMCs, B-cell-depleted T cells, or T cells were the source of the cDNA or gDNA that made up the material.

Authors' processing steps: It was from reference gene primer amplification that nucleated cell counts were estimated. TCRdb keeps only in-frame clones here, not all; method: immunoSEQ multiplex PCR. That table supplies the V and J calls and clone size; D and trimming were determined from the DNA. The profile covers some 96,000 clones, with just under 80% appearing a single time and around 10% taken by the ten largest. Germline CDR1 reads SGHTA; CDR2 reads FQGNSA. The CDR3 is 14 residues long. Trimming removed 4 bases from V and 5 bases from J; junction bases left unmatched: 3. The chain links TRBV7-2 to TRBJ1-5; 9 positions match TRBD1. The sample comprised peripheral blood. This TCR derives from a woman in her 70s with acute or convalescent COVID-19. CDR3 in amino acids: CASSSTGGHQPQHF. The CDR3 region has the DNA TGTGCCAGCAGCTCGACAGGGGGACATCAGCCCCAGCATTTT.